The clone carrying this T cell receptor (beta chain) was counted a few times. Its antigen is unknown. These data come from a study of type 1 regulatory T cells. About the study: T-allo10 is an in vitro-generated, Tr1-enriched CD4 T cell product specific for alloantigen.

This CDR3 has 15 amino acids. With V trimmed by 6 bases and J by 5 bases, 5 bases remained unmatched. Germline values: CDR1 LNHDA, CDR2 SQIVND (reference sequence). Graft donor-derived T-allo10 cells were described as host-alloantigen-specific, anergic, and alloantigen-specifically suppressive. TCRdb redid the calling of the reads with MiXCR, one entry per CDR3 protein. This sample has about 74,000 distinct CDR3 sequences, with approximately 64% found just once. The sample comprised cultured T cells, either the whole culture or a sorted T cell fraction (not recorded which). Specified subset: Tr1-enriched cell product generated in vitro against host alloantigens. The chain joins TRBV19 to TRBJ2-4, with TRBD2 matching 12 bases. This sequence was found in a human donor in good health. The CDR3 reads CASRLAGGPQNIQYF. The CDR3 DNA sequence: TGTGCCAGTAGGCTAGCGGGAGGGCCCCAAAACATTCAGTACTTC.